These T cell receptor beta chains were read from a single sample in a study of T cell changes during pregnancy in multiple sclerosis. Assay: immunoSEQ multiplex PCR; the TCRdb copy retains only in-frame clones and omits some. The repertoire includes 38,000 or so clones, around 91% of them detected once, and over 0.45% sits in the top ten. The source material was CD4+ T cells from peripheral blood mononuclear cells, sampled in the second trimester of pregnancy. These receptors came from a female donor with multiple sclerosis, enrolled in a pregnancy study. Each CDR3 is given with its conserved first and last residue. A D gene is named only where the DNA matches it firmly. Where a row states a size, it is once, few, many or the class of an expanded clone; other rows omit it.

d_gene	j_gene	v_gene	abundance	CDR3nt	CDR3aa
TRBD2	TRBJ2-1	TRBV7-6	.	TGTGCCAGCAGCTTAGCGGCGGGAGGGCACAATGAGCAGTTCTTC	CASSLAAGGHNEQFF
.	TRBJ1-1	TRBV7-9	.	TGTGCCAGCAGCCCGAGTGGGGGCTTGGGGAACACTGAAGCTTTCTTT	CASSPSGGLGNTEAFF
TRBD1	TRBJ1-1	TRBV28	.	TGTGCCAGCAGACCGGCCGGCCAGGGGGCGGATGAAGCTTTCTTT	CASRPAGQGADEAFF
TRBD1	TRBJ2-7	TRBV6-5	.	TGTGCCAGCAGTGGGACAGAGACCTACGAGCAGTACTTC	CASSGTETYEQYF
.	TRBJ1-3	TRBV19	.	TGTGCCAGCCTCCCCCCTAGGGGCTCTGGAAACACCATATATTTT	CASLPPRGSGNTIYF
TRBD2	TRBJ2-7	TRBV27	.	TGTGCCAGCAGTTTGCTAGCGGGAGTTGAGTACGAGCAGTACTTC	CASSLLAGVEYEQYF
TRBD2	TRBJ2-1	TRBV6-4	once	TGTGCCAGCAGTGGTGTCGCGGGAGGGCCCCTTGAGCAGTTCTTC	CASSGVAGGPLEQFF
.	TRBJ2-2	TRBV28	.	TGTGCCAGCAGTTTATCGAATTACGGCGGGGAGCTGTTTTTT	CASSLSNYGGELFF
TRBD2	TRBJ2-1	TRBV19	.	TGTGCCAGTAGTACCCTTAGCGGGGGAGGGCCATACAATGAGCAGTTCTTC	CASSTLSGGGPYNEQFF
.	TRBJ2-7	TRBV5-6	.	TGTGCCAGCAGCTTTCAAACCTACGAGCAGTACTTC	CASSFQTYEQYF
TRBD2	TRBJ2-7	TRBV23-1	.	TGCGCCAGCAGTCAATCGCAGCTGAGGTTAGCGGGGGACTCCTACGAGCAGTACTTC	CASSQSQLRLAGDSYEQYF
TRBD1	TRBJ2-3	TRBV6-4	.	TGTGCCAGCAGCTATACAGGGGCTAGCACAGATACGCAGTATTTT	CASSYTGASTDTQYF
.	TRBJ2-3	TRBV5-1	.	TGCGCCAGTATGTCGGGATATATCACAGATACGCAGTATTTT	CASMSGYITDTQYF
TRBD1	TRBJ2-1	TRBV12-5	.	TGTGCTAGTGGTTTCTCTGACAGGGAAAAGAAGTTCTTC	CASGFSDREKKFF